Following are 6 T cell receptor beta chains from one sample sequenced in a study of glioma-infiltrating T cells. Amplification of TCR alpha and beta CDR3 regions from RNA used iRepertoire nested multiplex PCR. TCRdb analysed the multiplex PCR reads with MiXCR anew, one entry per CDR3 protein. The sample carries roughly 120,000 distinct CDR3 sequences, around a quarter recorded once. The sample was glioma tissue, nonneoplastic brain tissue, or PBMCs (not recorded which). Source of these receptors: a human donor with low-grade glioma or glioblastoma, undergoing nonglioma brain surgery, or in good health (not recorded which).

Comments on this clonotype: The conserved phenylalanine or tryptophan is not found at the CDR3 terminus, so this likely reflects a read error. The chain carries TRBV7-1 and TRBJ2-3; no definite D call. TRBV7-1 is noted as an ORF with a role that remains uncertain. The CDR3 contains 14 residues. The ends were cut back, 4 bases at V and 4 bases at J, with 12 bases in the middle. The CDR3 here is CASSLESLPDTQYY. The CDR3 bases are TGTGCCAGCAGCTTAGAAAGCCTACCAGATACGCAGTATTAT.

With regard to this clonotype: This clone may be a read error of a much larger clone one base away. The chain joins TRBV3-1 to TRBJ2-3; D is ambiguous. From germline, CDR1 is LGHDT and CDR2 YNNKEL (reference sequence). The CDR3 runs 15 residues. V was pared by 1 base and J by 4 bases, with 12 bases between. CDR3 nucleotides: TGTGCCAGCAGCCAAGGAGCTGCCCACGCAGATACGCAGTATTTT. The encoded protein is CASSQGAAHADTQYF.

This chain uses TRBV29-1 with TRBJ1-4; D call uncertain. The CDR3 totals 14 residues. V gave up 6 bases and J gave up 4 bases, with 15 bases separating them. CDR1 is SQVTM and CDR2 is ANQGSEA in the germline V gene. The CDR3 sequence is CSVGSPPNNEKLFF. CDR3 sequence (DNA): TGCAGCGTGGGTTCGCCACCTAATAATGAAAAACTGTTTTTT.

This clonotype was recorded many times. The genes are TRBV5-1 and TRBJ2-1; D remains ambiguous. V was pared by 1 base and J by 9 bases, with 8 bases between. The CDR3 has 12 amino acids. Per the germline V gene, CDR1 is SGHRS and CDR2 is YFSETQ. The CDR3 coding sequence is TGCGCCAGCAGCTTGTCACGGGCTGAGCAGTTCTTC. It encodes CASSLSRAEQFF.

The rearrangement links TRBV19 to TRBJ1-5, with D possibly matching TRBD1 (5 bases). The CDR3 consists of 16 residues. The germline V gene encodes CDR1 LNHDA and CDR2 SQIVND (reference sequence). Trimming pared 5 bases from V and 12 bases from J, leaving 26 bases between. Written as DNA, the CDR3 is TGTGCCAGTAGTCCACCGGAGAGGGCAGGGAATAAGCACCAGCATTTT. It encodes CASSPPERAGNKHQHF.

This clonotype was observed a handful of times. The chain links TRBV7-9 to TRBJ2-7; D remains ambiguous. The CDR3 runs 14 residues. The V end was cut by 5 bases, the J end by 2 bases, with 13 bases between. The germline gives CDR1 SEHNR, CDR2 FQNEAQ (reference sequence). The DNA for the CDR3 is TGTGCCAGCAGCCCAGGAGAGTTGACCTACGAGCAGTACTTC. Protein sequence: CASSPGELTYEQYF.